The entry that follows covers one TCR beta chain sequence. This clone was detected a few times. The target of this receptor is not known. Per-base qualities were not stored, and no clone one base away is much larger. This entry comes from a study of cytomegalovirus exposure and HLA in healthy donors (TCRdb year 2017). For the wider study: According to an earlier analysis of 587 of the donors, about 170 million T cells yielded roughly 110 million unique TCR beta sequences and approximately 300 Gb of sequence data. An early release covering about 600 HLA-typed donors comprised approximately 290 gigabases of sequencing data and some 79 million unique TCR sequences. Of the 350 to 450 genotyped donors, approximately 80% fell in the genetic ancestry cluster associated with self-reported Caucasian donors. The aim of the study was to test whether cataloging public T cell receptors could identify signatures of past pathogen exposure. The study profiled the T cell repertoires of approximately 700 subjects by immunosequencing and related them to cytomegalovirus serostatus. In addition to the first cohort of 666 subjects, a separate validation cohort of some 120 different subjects was used. To predict cytomegalovirus infection status, the study combined high-throughput TCR immunosequencing, statistical association of individual TCRs with disease status, and machine learning. In a later analysis, previously published TCR beta repertoires from 666 donors were re-analyzed and high-resolution HLA genotyping was added so that TCR occurrence patterns could be studied. In the later analysis, no new phenotypic data were used to find candidate immune exposures; instead, reliance was placed on TCR beta sequences and their occurrence across donors. To decide whether each TCR beta V gene segment behaved as functional or pseudogenic, an earlier analysis of 587 of the donors relied on high-throughput TCR beta sequencing. Donor age, sex, ethnicity and CMV serostatus were compiled alongside the repertoire data. A later genetic analysis took genome-wide SNP genotypes for about three fifths of the 666 donors and used that subset as a discovery cohort. All discovery cohort repertoires had been generated using a single sequencing platform. Both class I and class II loci were covered by HLA typing, at four-digit resolution. Typing coverage differed by locus: A, B, C, DRB1 and DQB1 were typed in roughly 629-630 donors, DQA1 in roughly 510, DPA1 in some 570, and DPB1 in just under 480. Because of strong linkage in the cohort, a few DR-DQ haplotypes were treated as single units for association and clustering. Among 300 to 450 genotyped donors of the cohort, an average of approximately 240,000 unique TCR beta nucleotide sequences were sequenced per donor, roughly a sixth of them non-productive.

The library came from the immunoSEQ multiplex PCR assay. For the multiplex PCR, a mixture combining 60 forward primers for TCR Vbeta segments and 13 reverse primers for TCR Jbeta segments was used. Amplification of the CDR3 region of rearranged TCR beta genes was performed with a multiplex PCR assay on genomic DNA. Amplified TCR beta libraries were sequenced as 87-base-pair reads on the Illumina HiSeq System. The source study handled its data this way. A later analysis counted tens of millions of unique TCR beta chains across the 550 to 800 repertoires, and roughly 11 million of these chains were shared by at least two donors. A nearest-neighbor algorithm error-corrected the raw reads and collapsed the reads into unique sequences, merging closely related sequences to remove PCR and sequencing errors. V, D and J gene segments were assigned by aligning CDR3 sequences to IMGT reference sequences. For a sequence to be retained, a match of at least six nucleotides was required to both a V gene segment and a J gene segment. A rearrangement was called productive if the CDR3 had no stop codons and remained in frame with V and J, and every other rearrangement was called non-productive. CDR3 was defined by IMGT convention, running from the second conserved V-encoded cysteine to the conserved J-encoded phenylalanine. The earlier analysis of about 590 of the donors excluded sequences that lacked an unambiguous match to a single V gene segment. In an earlier analysis of several hundred of the donors, V segments were called functional above 56.7% productive rearrangements and were called segregating when the between-donor standard deviation exceeded 5%. To diagnose cytomegalovirus status from the catalog of TCR beta chain sequences, a statistical classification framework was built. V and J gene assignment, in a later analysis, came from comparing TCR nucleotide sequences with IMGT/GENE-DB human TR gene sequences. The TCRdist pipeline was used in a later analysis to assign CDR3 sequences and most-parsimonious VDJ recombination scenarios. In a later analysis, each TCR beta chain was defined by its CDR3 amino acid sequence together with its V-gene family, and reads lacking a unique V-gene family were excluded. To address suspected cross-contamination and a sequencing artifact, a later analysis removed around 590 highly shared, low-generation-probability nucleotide sequences. A later analysis calculated a clonal expansion index for each public chain from normalized within-repertoire ranks of inferred template counts. In a later analysis, generation probabilities were computed using a VDJ recombination model fitted to out-of-frame rearrangements, and the results were checked against IGoR. In a later analysis, hypergeometric tests were used to score TCR-TCR, TCR-HLA and TCR-CMV co-occurrence, with a repertoire-size bias correction applied to TCR pairs. False discovery rates were estimated in a later analysis by permuting HLA or CMV assignments 20 times. In a later analysis, co-occurring TCRs were grouped using DBSCAN, and TCRdist sequence similarity was added for clustering within HLA-allele-positive subsets. Repertoires with fewer than 30,000 or more than 120,000 public chains, plus five repertoires with anomalous nucleotide sharing, were excluded from co-occurrence clustering. Imported from immuneACCESS, the table was reduced by TCRdb to in-frame sequences with V and J called. These copies leave out some clones; in studies compared against another copy, an unresolved V gene accounts for under half, and the cause of the remainder is not known. That table furnishes V, J and clone size, whereas the DNA furnished D and trimming. The table for this sample lists under 150,000 clones; 8% to 10% of them were counted only once. Together, the top ten hold about 3% of the sample.

Study-wide conclusions, independent of this receptor: The presence/absence analyses assumed that sequencing depth was roughly uniform across donors, and that assumption may not be true. HLA typing was unavailable for some donors at each locus, so association tests used only the typed subset. The authors suggested that the approach could potentially be generalized to other disease states and immunological phenotypes. According to a later analysis, parvovirus B19, influenza, CMV and Epstein-Barr virus appeared linked to several top co-occurrence clusters. A cluster of highly shared sequence variants was judged likely to represent a technical artifact of the sequencing pipeline. The classifier was reported to diagnose cytomegalovirus status with high specificity and sensitivity in both the original cohort and the validation cohort. A total of fewer than 200 TCR beta chains were listed by the study as associated with cytomegalovirus. Specific HLA alleles were associated with some 15,000 TCR beta sequences at a false discovery rate of 0.05 in a later analysis. Across donors, most TCR sequences were observed very rarely, whereas some public TCRs were present in many individuals. A further reported finding was that TCR beta sequences accurately predicted the HLA-A and HLA-B alleles for most subjects in the first cohort. In a later analysis, HLA-associated TCR beta chains showed more clonal expansion and lower generation probabilities than non-associated chains that were equally common. When HLA alleles, especially DR and DQ, strongly co-occurred, TCR associations were difficult to assign to individual alleles. In an earlier analysis of 500 to 650 of the donors, most TCR beta V segments appeared in productive rearrangements about 87% or about 30% of the time, broadly matching IMGT annotations. Immune exposure information for the cohort was limited to CMV serostatus. Because the 87-base-pair reads could not distinguish some IMGT-functional V segments, including TRBV6-2 and TRBV6-3, those segments were excluded. In a later analysis, most CMV-associated TCR beta chains were found to appear HLA-restricted, with HLA associations seemingly driven largely by CMV exposure. In a later analysis, TCR association rates were found to vary across HLA loci, with the most associated TCRs seen for DRB1 alleles and the fewest for HLA-C alleles. Linkage disequilibrium might explain the correlated functional status among segregating V segments, but an unknown experimental factor could not be excluded. Because counts were too low, about 18 rarely observed V segments, including chromosome 9 orphons, were excluded from the earlier analysis of a few hundred of the donors. This cohort had only TCR beta chains sequenced, and the lack of alpha or paired-chain data limited which features could be detected. Three of the identified cytomegalovirus-associated TCR beta chains were confirmed in vitro to be specific for cytomegalovirus antigens. Compared with the approximately 710-donor mean, donors in an Asian-associated ancestry cluster had fewer N-insertions in productive TCRs, according to a later genetic analysis. A later genetic analysis associated a missense DCLRE1C variant with V-gene and J-gene trimming of TCR beta chains, and an independent cohort replicated the association.

The cohort consisted of 600 or so healthy bone marrow donors. Cohort members were all nominally healthy when sampled, although unrecorded immune exposures were likely present. The donor tested CMV seronegative and was one of the 352 seronegative cohort members. Every donor gave a peripheral blood sample, and the peripheral blood mononuclear cells from that sample were used for TCR beta sequencing. Genomic DNA extraction from the blood cell samples was performed with the Qiagen DNeasy Blood Extraction Kit. CDR1 is given as MNHEY and CDR2 as SVGAGI, both from the germline V gene. Spanning cysteine to phenylalanine, the CDR3 consists of 16 amino acids. Only the CDR3 DNA stays, 48 bases, in frame from base 1. V is shortened by 4 bases, J by 6 bases, and the region joining them spans 22 bases.

The chain joins TRBV6-5 to TRBJ2-7, with the identity of the D gene unclear. The receptor's source is a man aged 30 to 39 in good health and CMV-seronegative. The sample consisted of PBMCs. The nucleotide sequence is given as TGTGCCAGCAGTTCCCTCCCCCGTCGGGTGACGGGCGAGCAGTACTTC. Its translation reads: CASSSLPRRVTGEQYF.